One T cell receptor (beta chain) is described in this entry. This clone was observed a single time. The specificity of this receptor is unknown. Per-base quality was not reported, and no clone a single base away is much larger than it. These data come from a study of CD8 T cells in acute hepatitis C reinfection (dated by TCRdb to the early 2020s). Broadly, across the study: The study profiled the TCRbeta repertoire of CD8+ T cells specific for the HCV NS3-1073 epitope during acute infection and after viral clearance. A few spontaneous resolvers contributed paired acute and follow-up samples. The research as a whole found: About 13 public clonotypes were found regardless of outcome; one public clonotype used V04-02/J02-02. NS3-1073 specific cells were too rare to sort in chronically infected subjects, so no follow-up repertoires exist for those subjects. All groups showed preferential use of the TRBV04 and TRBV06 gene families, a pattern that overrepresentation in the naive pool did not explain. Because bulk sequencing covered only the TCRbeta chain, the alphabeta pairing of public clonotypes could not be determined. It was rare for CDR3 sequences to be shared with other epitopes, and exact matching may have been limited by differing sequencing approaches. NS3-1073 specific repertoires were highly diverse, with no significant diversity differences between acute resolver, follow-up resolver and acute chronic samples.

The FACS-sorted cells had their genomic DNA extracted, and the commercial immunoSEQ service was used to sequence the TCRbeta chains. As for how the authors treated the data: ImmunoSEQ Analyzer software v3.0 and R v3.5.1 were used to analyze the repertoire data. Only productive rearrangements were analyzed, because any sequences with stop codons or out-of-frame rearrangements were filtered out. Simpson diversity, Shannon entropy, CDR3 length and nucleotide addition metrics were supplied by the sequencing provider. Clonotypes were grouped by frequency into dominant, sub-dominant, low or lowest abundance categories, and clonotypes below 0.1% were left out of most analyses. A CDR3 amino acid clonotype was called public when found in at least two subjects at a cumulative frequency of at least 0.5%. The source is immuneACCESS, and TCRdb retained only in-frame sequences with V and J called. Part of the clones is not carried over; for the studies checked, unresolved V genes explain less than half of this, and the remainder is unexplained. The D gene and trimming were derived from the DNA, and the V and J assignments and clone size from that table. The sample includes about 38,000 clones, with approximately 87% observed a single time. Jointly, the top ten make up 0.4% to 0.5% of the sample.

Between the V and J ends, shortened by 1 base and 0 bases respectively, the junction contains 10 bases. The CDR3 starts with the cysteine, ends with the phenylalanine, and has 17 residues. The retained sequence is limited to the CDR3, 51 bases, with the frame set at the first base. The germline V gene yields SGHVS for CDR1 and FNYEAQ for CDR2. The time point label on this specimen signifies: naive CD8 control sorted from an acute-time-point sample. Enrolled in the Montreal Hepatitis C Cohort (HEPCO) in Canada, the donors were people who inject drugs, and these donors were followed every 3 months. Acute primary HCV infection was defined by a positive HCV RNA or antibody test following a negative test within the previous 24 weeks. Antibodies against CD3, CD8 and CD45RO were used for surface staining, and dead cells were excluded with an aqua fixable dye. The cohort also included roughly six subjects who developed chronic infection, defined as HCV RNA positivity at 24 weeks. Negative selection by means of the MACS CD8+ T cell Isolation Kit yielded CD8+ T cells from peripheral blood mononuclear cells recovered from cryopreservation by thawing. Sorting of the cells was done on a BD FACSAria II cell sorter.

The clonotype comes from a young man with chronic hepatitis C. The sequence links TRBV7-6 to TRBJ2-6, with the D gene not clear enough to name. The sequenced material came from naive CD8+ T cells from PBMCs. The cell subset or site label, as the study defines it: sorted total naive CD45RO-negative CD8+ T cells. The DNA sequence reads TGTGCCAGCAGCTTAGTTGGGCTTAGCTCTGGGGCCAACGTCCTGACTTTC. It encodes CASSLVGLSSGANVLTF.